This T cell receptor beta chain was sequenced during a study of shared clonotypes between healthy human individuals (TCRdb year 2020). Concerning the study at large: Three men and a couple of women, aged 18 to 49 years, made up the cohort. To increase sequencing depth and limit assay-specific biases, different laboratories used diverse techniques to prepare libraries and sequence TCR repertoires. For each donor, CD4 naive and CD4 memory were each given three plates, CD8 naive was given two plates, and CD8 memory was given one plate. Between about 0.94 and 8.9 billion PBMCs per donor were obtained by leukapheresis. The study deeply sequenced blood TCR repertoires of about five healthy adults to estimate repertoire size and the extent of clonotype sharing between individuals. The full study reports these points: Clonotypes shared by all four sorted-subset donors showed higher generation probabilities than non-shared clonotypes. Larger estimated clonotype richness was generally found for naive subsets than for memory subsets. Sharing across several donors was observed for about 4.8% of naive CD4, less than 4% of naive CD8, over 2% of memory CD4, and about 0.38% of memory CD8 clonotypes. Because the study included a small number of donors, the genetic and exposure-history diversity represented was limited. Rarefaction of sorted-subset datasets indicated incomplete sequencing despite the large sequencing depth. Sampling was restricted to blood, and TCR repertoires in tissue are likely to differ from TCR repertoires in blood. Based on pairwise subsampling, the degree of clonotype sharing among donors was expected to be affected by sequencing depth.

TCR CDR3 regions were amplified from genomic DNA by multiplex PCR using the deep immunoSEQ assay. Extracted genomic DNA from each cell subset was distributed evenly across all wells of several immunoSEQ 96-well plates, and each plate was treated as a replicate. For sorted subsets, 200 ng of genomic DNA, equivalent to about 30,000 T cell genomes, went into each replicate PCR. The purified libraries were quantified using a Qubit 3.0 fluorometer, sized with a Bioanalyzer 2100, and then quantified again using the KAPA Library Quantification kit. Each immunoSEQ 96-well plate was sequenced on its own single-read 150-cycle Illumina NextSeq 550 flow cell. Turning to the authors' computational methods: The immunoSEQ output contained only junctional sequences without quality scores, so filtering could not match that applied to full-length reads. To assign V/J genes and CDR3, sequences were annotated using PyIR, a Python wrapper for IgBLAST v1.9, with IMGT germline references. Reads were removed for weak V/J assignments (E-value above 1e-6), missing CDR3, stop codons, out-of-frame junctions, or ambiguous translated residues. V3J clonotypes were defined as sequences sharing the same inferred V gene, J gene, and CDR3 amino acid sequence. To compute the percentage overlap between repertoires, the number of shared unique clonotypes was divided by the size of the smaller repertoire. RTK rarefaction, the Chao1 estimator, and Recon v2.1 estimates of unobserved clonotypes were used to assess repertoire richness. Generation probabilities for all TCRbeta clonotypes obtained by the gDNA method from four donors were computed using OLGA. Here the immuneACCESS table is served through TCRdb, limited to in-frame sequences with V and J called. Missing clones are a known gap in these copies; in checked studies unresolved V genes cover under half, and the rest lacks a known reason. V, J and clone size are taken as reported in that table, and D and trimming were inferred from the DNA itself. In all, the sample holds some 2,000,000 clones, and just under 95% of those were seen once. The ten biggest clones cover approximately 1.2% of the sample.

For the CD8 naive samples, CD45RO-negative cells were positively selected for CCR7, yielding a CD45RA+CCR7+ population from which TemRA cells were excluded. Donors were healthy HIV-negative adults with no recently reported acute infections or vaccinations. Every donor was a Caucasian adult residing in Nashville, Tennessee, USA. After blood collection by leukapheresis, PBMCs were isolated using Ficoll-Histopaque density gradient centrifugation and then cryopreserved in the vapor phase of liquid nitrogen. Analytical flow cytometry was used to check the purity and quantity of every magnetically sorted T cell population. Genomic DNA was isolated from each sorted fraction and quantified by UV absorbance on a Nanodrop 2000c. The CDR3 contains 21 residues, cysteine and phenylalanine counted. Of the read, only the CDR3 DNA is kept; its 63 bases are in frame from base 1. The germline V gene (reference sequence) provides CDR1 MNHEY and CDR2 SMNVEV. V is reduced by 8 bases and J by 5 bases, leaving a spacing of 39 bases between them.

As for this clone: Its antigen target is currently unknown. No base-level quality is on record; no much larger clone is a single base apart.

The rearranged chain carries TRBV27 and TRBJ1-1; the D gene is not confidently resolved. This TCR came from a man between 18 and 29 years old in good health. The sequenced sample was naive CD8+ T cells sorted from blood. The cell subset or site label here, explained by the study, means: CD45RA+CCR7+. The nucleotide sequence is TGTGCCAGCGGCCACTTACAGCCCATACCGGGAGTTATTTCATCGGGTACTGAAGCTTTCTTT. This codes for CASGHLQPIPGVISSGTEAFF.